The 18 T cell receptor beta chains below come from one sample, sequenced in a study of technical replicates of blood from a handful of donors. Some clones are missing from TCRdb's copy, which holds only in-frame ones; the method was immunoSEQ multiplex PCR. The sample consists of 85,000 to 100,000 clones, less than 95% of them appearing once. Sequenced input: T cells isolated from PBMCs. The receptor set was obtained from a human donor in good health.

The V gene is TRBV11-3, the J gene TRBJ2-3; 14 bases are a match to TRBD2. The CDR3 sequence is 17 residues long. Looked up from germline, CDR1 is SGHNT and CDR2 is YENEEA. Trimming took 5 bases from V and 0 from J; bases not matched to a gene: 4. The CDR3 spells CASSKGTSGGSTDTQYF. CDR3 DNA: TGTGCCAGCAGCAAAGGGACTAGCGGGGGTAGCACAGATACGCAGTATTTT.

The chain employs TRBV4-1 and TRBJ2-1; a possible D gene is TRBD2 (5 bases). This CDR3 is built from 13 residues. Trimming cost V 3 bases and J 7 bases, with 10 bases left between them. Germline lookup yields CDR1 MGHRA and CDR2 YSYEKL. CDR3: CASSQGSWNEQFF. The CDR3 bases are TGCGCCAGCAGCCAGGGGAGTTGGAATGAGCAGTTCTTC.

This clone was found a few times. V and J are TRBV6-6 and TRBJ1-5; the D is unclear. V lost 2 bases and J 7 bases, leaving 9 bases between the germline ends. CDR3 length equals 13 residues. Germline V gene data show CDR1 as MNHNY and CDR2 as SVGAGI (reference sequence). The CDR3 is CASSYRPGQPQHF. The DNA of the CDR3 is TGTGCCAGCAGTTACCGCCCTGGCCAGCCCCAGCATTTT.

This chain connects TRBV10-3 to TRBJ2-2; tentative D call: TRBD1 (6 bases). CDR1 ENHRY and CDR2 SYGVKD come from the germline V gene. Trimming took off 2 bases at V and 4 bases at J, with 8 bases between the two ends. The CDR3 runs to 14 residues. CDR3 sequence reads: CAISEGQSTGELFF. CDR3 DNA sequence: TGTGCCATCAGTGAGGGACAGTCCACCGGGGAGCTGTTTTTT.

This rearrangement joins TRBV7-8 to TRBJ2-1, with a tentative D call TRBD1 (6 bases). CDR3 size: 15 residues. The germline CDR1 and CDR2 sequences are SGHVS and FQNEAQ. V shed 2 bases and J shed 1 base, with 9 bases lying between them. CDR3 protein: CASSLHRASYNEQFF. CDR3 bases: TGTGCCAGCAGCTTACACAGGGCGTCCTACAATGAGCAGTTCTTC.

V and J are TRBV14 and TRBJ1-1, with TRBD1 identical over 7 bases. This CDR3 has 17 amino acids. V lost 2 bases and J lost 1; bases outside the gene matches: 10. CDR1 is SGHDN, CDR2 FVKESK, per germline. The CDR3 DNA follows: TGTGCCAGCAGCCAACTACAGGGGCGCGGAACGAACACTGAAGCTTTCTTT. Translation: CASSQLQGRGTNTEAFF. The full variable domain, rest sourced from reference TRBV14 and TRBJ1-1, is EAGVTQFPSHSVIEKGQTVTLRCDPISGHDNLYWYRRVMGKEIKFLLHFVKESKQDESGMPNNRFLAERTGGTYSTLKVQPAELEDSGVYFCASSQLQGRGTNTEAFFGQGTRLTVV.

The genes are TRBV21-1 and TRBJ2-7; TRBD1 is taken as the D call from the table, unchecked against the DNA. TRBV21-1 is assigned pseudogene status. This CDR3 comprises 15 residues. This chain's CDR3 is CASSKSRTRPYEQYF. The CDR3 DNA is TGTGCCAGCAGCAAATCCCGGACACGGCCCTACGAGCAGTACTTC.

CDR3 amino acids: CASSLPGTKKRGQPQHF. CDR3 DNA: TGTGCCAGCAGTTTACCCGGGACTAAAAAGCGCGGTCAGCCCCAGCATTTT. The V and J genes are TRBV28 and TRBJ1-5; tentatively, D is TRBD1 (5 bases). From germline, CDR1 is MDHEN and CDR2 SYDVKM. V was trimmed by 2 bases and J by 6 bases, leaving 20 bases between them. CDR3 length: 17 amino acids.

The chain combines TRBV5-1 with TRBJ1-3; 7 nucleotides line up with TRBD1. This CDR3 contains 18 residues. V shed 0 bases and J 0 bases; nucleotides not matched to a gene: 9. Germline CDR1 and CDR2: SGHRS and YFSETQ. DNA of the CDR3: TGCGCCAGCAGCTTGGTATTAATGGACAGGAGCTCTGGAAACACCATATATTTT. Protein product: CASSLVLMDRSSGNTIYF.

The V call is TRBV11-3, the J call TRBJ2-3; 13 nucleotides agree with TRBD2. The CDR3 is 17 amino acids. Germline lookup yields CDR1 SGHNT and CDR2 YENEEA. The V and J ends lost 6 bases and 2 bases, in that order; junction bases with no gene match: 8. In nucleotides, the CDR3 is TGTGCCAGCAGATCCGGACTAGCGGGGGCCCTCACAGATACGCAGTATTTT. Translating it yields CASRSGLAGALTDTQYF.

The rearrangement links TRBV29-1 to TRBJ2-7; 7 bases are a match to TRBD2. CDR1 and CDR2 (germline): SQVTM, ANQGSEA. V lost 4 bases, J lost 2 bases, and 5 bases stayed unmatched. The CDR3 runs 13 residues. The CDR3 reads CSVVGGLTYEQYF. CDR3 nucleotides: TGCAGCGTTGTGGGAGGGCTTACCTACGAGCAGTACTTC.

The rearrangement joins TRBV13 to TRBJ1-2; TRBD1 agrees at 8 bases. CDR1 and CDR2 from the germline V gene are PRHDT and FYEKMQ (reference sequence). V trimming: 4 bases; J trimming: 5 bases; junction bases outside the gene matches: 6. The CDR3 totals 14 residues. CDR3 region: CASSSFQGAYGYTF. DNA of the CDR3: TGTGCCAGCAGCTCATTCCAGGGGGCTTATGGCTACACCTTC.

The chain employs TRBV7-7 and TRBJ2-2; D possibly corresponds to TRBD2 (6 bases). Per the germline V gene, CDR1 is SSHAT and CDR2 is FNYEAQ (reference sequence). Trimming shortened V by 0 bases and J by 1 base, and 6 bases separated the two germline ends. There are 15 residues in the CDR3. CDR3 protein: CASSLAGRNTGELFF. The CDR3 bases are TGTGCCAGCAGCTTAGCCGGGAGGAACACCGGGGAGCTGTTTTTT. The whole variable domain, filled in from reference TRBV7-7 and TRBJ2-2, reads GAGVSQSPRYKVTKRGQDVTLRCDPISSHATLYWYQQALGQGPEFLTYFNYEAQPDKSGLPSDRFSAERPEGSISTLTIQRTEQRDSAMYRCASSLAGRNTGELFFGEGSRLTVL.

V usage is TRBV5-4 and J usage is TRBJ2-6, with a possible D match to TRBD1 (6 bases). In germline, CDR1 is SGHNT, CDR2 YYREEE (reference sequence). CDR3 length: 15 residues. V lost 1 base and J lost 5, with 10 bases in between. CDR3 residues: CASSLQQGWANVLTF. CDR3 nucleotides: TGTGCCAGCAGCTTGCAACAGGGCTGGGCCAACGTCCTGACTTTC.

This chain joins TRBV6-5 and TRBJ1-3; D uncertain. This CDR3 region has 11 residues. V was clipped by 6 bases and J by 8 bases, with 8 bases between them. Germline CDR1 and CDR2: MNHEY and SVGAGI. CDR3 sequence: CASRTRDTIYF. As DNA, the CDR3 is TGTGCCAGCAGGACGAGGGACACCATATATTTT.

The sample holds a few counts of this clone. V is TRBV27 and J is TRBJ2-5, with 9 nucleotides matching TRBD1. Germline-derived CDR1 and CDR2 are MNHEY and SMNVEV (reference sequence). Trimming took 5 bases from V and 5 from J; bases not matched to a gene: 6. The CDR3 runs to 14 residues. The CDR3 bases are TGTGCCAGCAGTGACAGGGGGTTTGGGGAGACCCAGTACTTC. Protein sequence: CASSDRGFGETQYF.

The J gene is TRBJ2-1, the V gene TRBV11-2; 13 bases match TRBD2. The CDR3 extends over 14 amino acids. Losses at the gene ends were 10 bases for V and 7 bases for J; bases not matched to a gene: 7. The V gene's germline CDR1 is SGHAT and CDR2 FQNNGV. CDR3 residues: CATQTSGGSNEQFF. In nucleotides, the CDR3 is TGTGCCACCCAGACTAGCGGGGGGTCAAATGAGCAGTTCTTC.

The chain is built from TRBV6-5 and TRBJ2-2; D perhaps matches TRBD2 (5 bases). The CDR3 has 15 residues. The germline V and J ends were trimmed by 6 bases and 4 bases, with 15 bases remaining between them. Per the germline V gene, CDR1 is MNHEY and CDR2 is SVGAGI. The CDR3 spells CASSPQLAVTGELFF. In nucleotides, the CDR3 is TGTGCCAGCAGCCCCCAGCTAGCAGTCACCGGGGAGCTGTTTTTT.